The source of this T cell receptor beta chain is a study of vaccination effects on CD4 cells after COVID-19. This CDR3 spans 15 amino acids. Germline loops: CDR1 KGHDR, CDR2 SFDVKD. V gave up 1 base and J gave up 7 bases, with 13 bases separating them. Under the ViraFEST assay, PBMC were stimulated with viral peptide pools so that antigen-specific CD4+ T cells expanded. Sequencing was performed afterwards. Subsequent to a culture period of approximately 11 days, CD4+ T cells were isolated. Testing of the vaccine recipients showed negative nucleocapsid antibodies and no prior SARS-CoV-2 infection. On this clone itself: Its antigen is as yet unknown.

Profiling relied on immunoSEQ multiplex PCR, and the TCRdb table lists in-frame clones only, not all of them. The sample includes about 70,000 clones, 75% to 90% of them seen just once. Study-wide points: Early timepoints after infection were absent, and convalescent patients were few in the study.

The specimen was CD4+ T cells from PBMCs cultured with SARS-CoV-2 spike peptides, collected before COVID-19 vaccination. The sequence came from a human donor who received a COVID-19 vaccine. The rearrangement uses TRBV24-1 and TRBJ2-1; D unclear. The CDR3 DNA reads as TGTGCCACCAGTGATTTTGGAAGCCTCGGGAATGAGCAGTTCTTC. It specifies CATSDFGSLGNEQFF.